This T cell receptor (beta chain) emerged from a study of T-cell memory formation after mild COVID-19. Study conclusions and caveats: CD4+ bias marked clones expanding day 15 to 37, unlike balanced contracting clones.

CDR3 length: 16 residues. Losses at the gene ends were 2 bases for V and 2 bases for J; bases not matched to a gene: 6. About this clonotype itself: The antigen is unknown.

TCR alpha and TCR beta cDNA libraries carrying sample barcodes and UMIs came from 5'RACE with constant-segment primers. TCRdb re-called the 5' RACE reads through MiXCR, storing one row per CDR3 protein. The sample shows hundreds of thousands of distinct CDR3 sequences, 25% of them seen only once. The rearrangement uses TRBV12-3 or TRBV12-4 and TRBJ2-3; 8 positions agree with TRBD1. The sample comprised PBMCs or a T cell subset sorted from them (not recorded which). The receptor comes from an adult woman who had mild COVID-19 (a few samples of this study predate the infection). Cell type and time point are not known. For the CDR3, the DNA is TGTGCCAGCAGTTTATCCTCAGGGGGCGTCACAGATACGCAGTATTTT. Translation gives CASSLSSGGVTDTQYF.